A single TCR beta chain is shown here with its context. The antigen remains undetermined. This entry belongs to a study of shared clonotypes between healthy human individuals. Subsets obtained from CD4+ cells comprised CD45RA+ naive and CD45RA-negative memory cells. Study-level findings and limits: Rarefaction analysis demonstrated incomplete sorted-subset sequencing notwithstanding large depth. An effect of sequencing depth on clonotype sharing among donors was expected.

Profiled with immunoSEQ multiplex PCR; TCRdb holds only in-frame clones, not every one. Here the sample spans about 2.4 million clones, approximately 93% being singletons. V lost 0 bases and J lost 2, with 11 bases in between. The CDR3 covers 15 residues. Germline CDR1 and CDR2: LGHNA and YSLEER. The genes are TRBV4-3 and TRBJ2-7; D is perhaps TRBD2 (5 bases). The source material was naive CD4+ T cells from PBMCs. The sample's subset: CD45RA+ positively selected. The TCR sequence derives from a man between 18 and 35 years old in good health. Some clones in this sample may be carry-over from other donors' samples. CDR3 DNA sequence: TGCGCCAGCAGCCAAGATTTCAGCGGAGCCTACGAGCAGTACTTC. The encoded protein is CASSQDFSGAYEQYF.